Below are 3 T cell receptor beta chains sequenced from a single sample in a study of PD-1 blockade in classical Hodgkin lymphoma. Assay: immunoSEQ multiplex PCR; the TCRdb copy retains only in-frame clones and omits some. The data contain around 26,000 clones, approximately 78% of them seen just once; the ten biggest clones take up 11%. Exposure to brentuximab vedotin varied, and each patient had relapsed following autologous stem cell transplantation. The starting material was peripheral blood mononuclear cells (PBMCs), obtained before the second cycle of nivolumab. The receptors shown here come from a human donor with classical Hodgkin lymphoma.

This clone occurred a few times. The rearrangement links TRBV7-9 to TRBJ2-3, with 8 bases identical to TRBD1. Germline assignment: CDR1 SEHNR and CDR2 FQNEAQ (reference sequence). V gave up 4 bases and J gave up 4 bases; unmatched junction bases: 7. The CDR3 totals 15 residues. The CDR3: CASSSKGQGSDTQYF. CDR3 nucleotides: TGTGCCAGCAGCTCGAAAGGACAGGGATCAGATACGCAGTATTTT.

The chain recombines TRBV7-9 with TRBJ1-1, with D possibly matching TRBD1 (6 bases). CDR1 and CDR2 (germline): SEHNR, FQNEAQ (reference sequence). The CDR3 length is 16 residues. The V end lost 6 bases, the J end lost 0 bases, and 17 bases lay between the germline ends. DNA for the CDR3: TGTGCCAGCAGTCTCGACAGGCCCTCCCTGAACACTGAAGCTTTCTTT. This sequence encodes CASSLDRPSLNTEAFF.

The V gene is TRBV6-6, the J gene TRBJ1-6; D not certain. V was pared by 0 bases and J by 10 bases, with 13 bases between. This CDR3 has 15 amino acids. Per the germline V gene, CDR1 is MNHNY and CDR2 is SVGAGI (reference sequence). The CDR3 loop reads CASSYSIRERSPLHF. The CDR3 DNA reads as TGTGCCAGCAGTTACTCGATAAGGGAACGCTCACCCCTCCACTTT.